Listed here are 2 T cell receptor beta chains from one sample, sequenced in a study of T-cell memory formation after mild COVID-19. TCRdb ran MiXCR on the 5' RACE reads and lists one entry per CDR3 protein. The sample lists 450,000 or so distinct CDR3 sequences, 20% occurring once. Sequencing was done on a sample of PBMCs or a T cell subset sorted from them (not recorded which). All receptors derive from an adult woman who had mild COVID-19 (a few samples of this study predate the infection). Cell type and time point are not known.

This clonotype was detected a few times. The chain employs TRBV12-3 or TRBV12-4 and TRBJ1-2, with a weak D call TRBD1 (5 bases). CDR3 length: 15 amino acids. V shed 3 bases and J shed 3 bases, with 14 bases lying between them. CDR3 bases: TGTGCCAGCAGTTTGAGGGGATCGGAGGACTATGGCTACACCTTC. It yields the protein CASSLRGSEDYGYTF.

The rearrangement uses TRBV4-1 and TRBJ2-7; D is unresolved. The V end lost 0 bases, the J end lost 5 bases, and 5 bases lay between the germline ends. CDR1 MGHRA and CDR2 YSYEKL come from the germline V gene. The length of the CDR3 is 12 residues. CDR3: CASSQDPNEQYF. CDR3 DNA: TGCGCCAGCAGCCAAGATCCCAACGAGCAGTACTTC.